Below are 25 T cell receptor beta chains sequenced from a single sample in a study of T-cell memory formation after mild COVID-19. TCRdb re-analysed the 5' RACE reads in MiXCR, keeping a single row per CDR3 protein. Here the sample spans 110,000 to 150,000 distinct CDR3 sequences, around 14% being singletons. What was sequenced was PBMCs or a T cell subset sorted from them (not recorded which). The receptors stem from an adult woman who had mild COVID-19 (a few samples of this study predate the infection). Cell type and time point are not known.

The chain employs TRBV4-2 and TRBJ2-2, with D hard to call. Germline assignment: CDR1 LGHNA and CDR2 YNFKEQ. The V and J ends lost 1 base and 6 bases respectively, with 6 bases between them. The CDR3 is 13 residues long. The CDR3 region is CASSQVGAGELFF. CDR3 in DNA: TGTGCCAGCAGCCAAGTGGGCGCCGGGGAGCTGTTTTTT.

CDR3 nucleotide sequence: TGTGCCAGCAGCTTATTATGGGGTGGCGAGCAGTACTTC. It is translated as CASSLLWGGEQYF. The J gene is TRBJ2-7, the V gene TRBV7-9; D not resolved. Germline-derived CDR1 and CDR2 are SEHNR and FQNEAQ (reference sequence). The CDR3 has 13 amino acids. The V gene lost 2 bases and the J gene lost 6 bases, with 11 bases spanning the gap. Together with reference TRBV7-9 and TRBJ2-7, the CDR3 gives the full variable domain: DTGVSQNPRHKITKRGQNVTFRCDPISEHNRLYWYRQTLGQGPEFLTYFQNEAQLEKSRLLSDRFSAERPKGSFSTLEIQRTEQGDSAMYLCASSLLWGGEQYFGPGTRLTVT.

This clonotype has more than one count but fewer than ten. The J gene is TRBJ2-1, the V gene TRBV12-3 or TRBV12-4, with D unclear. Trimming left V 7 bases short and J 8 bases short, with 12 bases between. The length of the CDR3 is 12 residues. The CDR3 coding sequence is TGTGCCAGCACCCCTCACCGGGATGAGCAGTTCTTC. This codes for CASTPHRDEQFF.

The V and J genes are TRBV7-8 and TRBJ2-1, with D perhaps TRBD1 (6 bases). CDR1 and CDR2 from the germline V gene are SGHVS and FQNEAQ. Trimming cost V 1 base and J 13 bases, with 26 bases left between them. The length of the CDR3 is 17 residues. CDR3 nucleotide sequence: TGTGCCAGCAGCTTAGAAGCGACAGGCCCTCTTCCGGGCGAACAGTTCTTC. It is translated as CASSLEATGPLPGEQFF.

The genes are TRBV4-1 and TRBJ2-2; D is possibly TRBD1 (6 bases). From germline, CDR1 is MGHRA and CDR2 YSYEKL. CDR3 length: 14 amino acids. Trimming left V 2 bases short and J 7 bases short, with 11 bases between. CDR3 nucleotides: TGCGCCAGCAGCCAACTTGGGGGCAGCGGGGAGCTGTTTTTT. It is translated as CASSQLGGSGELFF.

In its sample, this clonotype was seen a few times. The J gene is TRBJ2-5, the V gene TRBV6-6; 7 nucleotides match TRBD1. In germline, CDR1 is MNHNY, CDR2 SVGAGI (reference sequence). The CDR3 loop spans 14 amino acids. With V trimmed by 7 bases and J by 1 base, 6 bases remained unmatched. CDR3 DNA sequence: TGTGCCAGCACTACGACAGGGATCCAAGAGACCCAGTACTTC. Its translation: CASTTTGIQETQYF.

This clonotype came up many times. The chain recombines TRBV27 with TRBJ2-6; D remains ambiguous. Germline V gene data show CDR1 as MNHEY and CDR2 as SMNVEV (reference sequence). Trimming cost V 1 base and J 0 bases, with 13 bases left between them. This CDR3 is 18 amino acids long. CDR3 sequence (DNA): TGTGCCAGCAGTTTATATGCGCCAGTTTCCTCTGGGGCCAACGTCCTGACTTTC. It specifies CASSLYAPVSSGANVLTF.

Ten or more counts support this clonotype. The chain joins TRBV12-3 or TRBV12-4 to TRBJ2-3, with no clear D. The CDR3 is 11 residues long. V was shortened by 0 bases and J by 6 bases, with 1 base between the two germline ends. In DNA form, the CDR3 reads TGTGCCAGCAGTTTAGCGGATACGCAGTATTTT. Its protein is CASSLADTQYF.

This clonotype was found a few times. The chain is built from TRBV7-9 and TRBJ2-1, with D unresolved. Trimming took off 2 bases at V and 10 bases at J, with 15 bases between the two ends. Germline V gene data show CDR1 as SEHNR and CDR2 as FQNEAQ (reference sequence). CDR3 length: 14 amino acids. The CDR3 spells CASSLTYGLEEQFF. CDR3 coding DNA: TGTGCCAGCAGCTTAACCTATGGATTGGAGGAGCAGTTCTTC.

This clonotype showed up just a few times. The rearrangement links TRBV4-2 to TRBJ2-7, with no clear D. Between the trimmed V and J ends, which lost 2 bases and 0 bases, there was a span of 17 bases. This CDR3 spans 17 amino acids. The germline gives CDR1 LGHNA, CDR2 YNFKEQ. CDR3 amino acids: CASSQHGSGGSSYEQYF. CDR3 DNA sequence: TGTGCCAGCAGCCAACATGGATCGGGTGGAAGCTCCTACGAGCAGTACTTC.

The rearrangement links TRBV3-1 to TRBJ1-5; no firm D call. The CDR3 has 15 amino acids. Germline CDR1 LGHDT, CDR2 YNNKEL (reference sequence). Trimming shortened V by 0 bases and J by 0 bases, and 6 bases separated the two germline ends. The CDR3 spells CASSQDRFSNQPQHF. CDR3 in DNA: TGTGCCAGCAGCCAAGACCGGTTTAGCAATCAGCCCCAGCATTTT.

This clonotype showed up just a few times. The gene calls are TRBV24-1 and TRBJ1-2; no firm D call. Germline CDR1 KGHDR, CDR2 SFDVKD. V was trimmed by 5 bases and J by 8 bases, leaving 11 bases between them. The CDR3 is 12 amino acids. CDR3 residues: CATSAGGHGYTF. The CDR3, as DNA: TGTGCCACCAGTGCGGGCGGTCACGGCTACACCTTC.

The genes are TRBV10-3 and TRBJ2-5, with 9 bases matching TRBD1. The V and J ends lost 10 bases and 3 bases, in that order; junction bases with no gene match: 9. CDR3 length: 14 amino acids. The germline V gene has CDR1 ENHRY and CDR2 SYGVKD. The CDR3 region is CATVWGTGKETQYF. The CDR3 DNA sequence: TGTGCCACCGTGTGGGGGACAGGGAAAGAGACCCAGTACTTC.

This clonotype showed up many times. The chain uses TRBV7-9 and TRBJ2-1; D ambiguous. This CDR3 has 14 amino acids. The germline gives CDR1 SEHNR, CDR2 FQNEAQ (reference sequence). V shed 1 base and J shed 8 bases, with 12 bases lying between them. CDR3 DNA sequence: TGTGCCAGCAGCTTAGGTACTCCTTTGGATGAGCAGTTCTTC. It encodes CASSLGTPLDEQFF.

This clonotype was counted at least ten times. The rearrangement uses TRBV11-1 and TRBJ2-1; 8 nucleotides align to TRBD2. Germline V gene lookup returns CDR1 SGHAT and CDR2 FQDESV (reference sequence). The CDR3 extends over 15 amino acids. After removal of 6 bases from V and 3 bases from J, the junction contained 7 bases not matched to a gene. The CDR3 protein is CASSSGGQVYNEQFF. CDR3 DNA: TGTGCCAGCAGTTCGGGAGGGCAGGTCTACAATGAGCAGTTCTTC.

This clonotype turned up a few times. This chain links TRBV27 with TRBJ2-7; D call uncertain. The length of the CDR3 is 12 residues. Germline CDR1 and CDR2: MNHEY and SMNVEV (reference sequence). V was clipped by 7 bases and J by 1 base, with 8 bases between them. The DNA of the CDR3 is TGTGCCAGCATGGACGGGTCCTACGAGCAGTACTTC. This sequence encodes CASMDGSYEQYF.

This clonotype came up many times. CDR3 in DNA: TGCAGTGCTAGAGACCCCCGTTATGAGACTGAAGCTTTCTTT. Translated: CSARDPRYETEAFF. The chain combines TRBV20-1 with TRBJ1-1, with D unclear. The CDR3 covers 14 residues. CDR1 and CDR2 from the germline V gene are DFQATT and SNEGSKA (reference sequence). The V end lost 0 bases, the J end lost 5 bases, and 13 bases lay between the germline ends.

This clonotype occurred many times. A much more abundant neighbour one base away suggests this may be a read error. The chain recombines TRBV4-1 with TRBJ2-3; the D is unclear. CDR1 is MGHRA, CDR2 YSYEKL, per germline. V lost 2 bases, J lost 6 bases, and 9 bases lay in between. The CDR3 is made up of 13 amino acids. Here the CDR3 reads CASSQPTGDTQYF. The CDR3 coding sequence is TGCGCCAGCAGCCAACCTACCGGGGATACGCAGTATTTT.

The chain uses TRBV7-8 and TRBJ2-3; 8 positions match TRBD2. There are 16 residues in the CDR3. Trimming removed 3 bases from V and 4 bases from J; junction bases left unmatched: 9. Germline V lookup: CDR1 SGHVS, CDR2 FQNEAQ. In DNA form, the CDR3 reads TGTGCCAGCAGCTTGAAAGCGGGGGAGGCGGCAGATACGCAGTATTTT. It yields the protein CASSLKAGEAADTQYF. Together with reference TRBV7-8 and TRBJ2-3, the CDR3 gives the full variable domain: GAGVSQSPRYKVAKRGQDVALRCDPISGHVSLFWYQQALGQGPEFLTYFQNEAQLDKSGLPSDRFFAERPEGSVSTLKIQRTQQEDSAVYLCASSLKAGEAADTQYFGPGTRLTVL.

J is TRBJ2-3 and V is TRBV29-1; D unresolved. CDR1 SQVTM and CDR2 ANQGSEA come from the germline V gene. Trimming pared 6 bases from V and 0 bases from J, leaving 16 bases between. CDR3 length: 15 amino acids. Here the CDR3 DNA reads TGCAGCGTGACTCCATATACCGCTAGCACAGATACGCAGTATTTT. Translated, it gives CSVTPYTASTDTQYF.

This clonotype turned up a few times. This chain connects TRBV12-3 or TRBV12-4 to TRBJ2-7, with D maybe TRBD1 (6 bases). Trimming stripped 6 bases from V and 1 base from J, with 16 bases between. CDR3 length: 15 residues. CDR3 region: CASSSPQTGSYEQYF. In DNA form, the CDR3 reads TGTGCCAGCAGCTCGCCCCAAACAGGGTCCTACGAGCAGTACTTC.

CDR3 region: CATSKPGQDYNEQFF. The CDR3 DNA reads as TGTGCCACCAGTAAACCGGGACAGGACTACAATGAGCAGTTCTTC. The chain employs TRBV24-1 and TRBJ2-1, with 8 nucleotides matching TRBD1. Germline CDR1 KGHDR, CDR2 SFDVKD. The CDR3 totals 15 residues. Germline trimming cut 6 bases from V and 3 bases from J; bases unmatched to any gene: 6.

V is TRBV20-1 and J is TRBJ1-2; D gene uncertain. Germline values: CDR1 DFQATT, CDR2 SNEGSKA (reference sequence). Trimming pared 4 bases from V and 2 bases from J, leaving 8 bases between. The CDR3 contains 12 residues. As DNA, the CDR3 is TGCAGTGCTAACGACGGGAACTATGGCTACACCTTC. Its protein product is CSANDGNYGYTF.

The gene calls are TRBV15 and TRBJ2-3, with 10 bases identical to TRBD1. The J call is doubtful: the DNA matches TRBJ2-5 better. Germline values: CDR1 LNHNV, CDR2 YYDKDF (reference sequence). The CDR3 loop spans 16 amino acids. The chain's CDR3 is CATSRVGTGDAETQYF. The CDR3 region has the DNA TGTGCCACCAGCAGAGTTGGGACAGGGGACGCAGAGACCCAGTACTTC.

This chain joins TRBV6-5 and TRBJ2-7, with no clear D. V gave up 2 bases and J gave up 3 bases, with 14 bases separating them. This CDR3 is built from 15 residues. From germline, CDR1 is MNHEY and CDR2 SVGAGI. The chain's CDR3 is CASSYTQDGYYEQYF. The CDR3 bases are TGTGCCAGCAGTTACACGCAGGACGGATACTACGAGCAGTACTTC.